The present T cell receptor beta chain was sequenced within a study of tumor-infiltrating lymphocytes in oesophageal squamous cell carcinoma. One entry per CDR3 protein results from TCRdb running MiXCR on the PCR reads. Among about 13,000 distinct CDR3 sequences, 45% to 65% were seen once, and the ten largest hold 36%. This CDR3 spans 15 amino acids. The V gene lost 5 bases and the J gene lost 0 bases, with 10 bases spanning the gap. Per the germline V gene, CDR1 is SGHVS and CDR2 is FQNEAQ. The sample comprised esophageal tumor tissue. The receptor was isolated from a male donor with esophageal squamous cell carcinoma. V usage is TRBV7-8 and J usage is TRBJ1-4; D not resolved. The CDR3 sequence: CASSRTDTTNEKLFF. The DNA for the CDR3 is TGTGCCAGCAGCCGGACTGATACAACTAATGAAAAACTGTTTTTT.